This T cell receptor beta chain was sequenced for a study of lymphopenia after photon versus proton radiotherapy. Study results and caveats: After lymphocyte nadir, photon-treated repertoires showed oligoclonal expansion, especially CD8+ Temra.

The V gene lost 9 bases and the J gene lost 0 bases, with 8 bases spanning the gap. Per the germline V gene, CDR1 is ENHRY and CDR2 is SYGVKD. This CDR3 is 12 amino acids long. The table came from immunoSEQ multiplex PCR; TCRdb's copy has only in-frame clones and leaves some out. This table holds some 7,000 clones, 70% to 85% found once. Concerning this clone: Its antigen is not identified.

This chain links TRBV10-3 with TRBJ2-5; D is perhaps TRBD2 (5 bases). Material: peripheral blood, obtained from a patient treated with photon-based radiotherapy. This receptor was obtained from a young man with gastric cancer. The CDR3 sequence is CAIGEYQETQYF. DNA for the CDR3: TGTGCCATTGGGGAGTACCAAGAGACCCAGTACTTC.